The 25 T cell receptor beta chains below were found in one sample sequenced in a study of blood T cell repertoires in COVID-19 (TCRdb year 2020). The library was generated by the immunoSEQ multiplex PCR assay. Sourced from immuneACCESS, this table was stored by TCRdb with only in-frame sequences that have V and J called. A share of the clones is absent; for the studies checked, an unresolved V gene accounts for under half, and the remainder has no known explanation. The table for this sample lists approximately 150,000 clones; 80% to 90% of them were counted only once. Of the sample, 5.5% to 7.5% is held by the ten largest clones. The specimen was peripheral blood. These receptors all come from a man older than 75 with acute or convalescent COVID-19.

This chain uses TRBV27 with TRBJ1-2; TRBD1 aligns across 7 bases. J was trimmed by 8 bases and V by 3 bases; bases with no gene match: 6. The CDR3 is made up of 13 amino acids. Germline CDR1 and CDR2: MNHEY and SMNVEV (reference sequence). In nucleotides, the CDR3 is TGTGCCAGCAGTTTCGGACAGGTTGGGGGCTACACCTTC. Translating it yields CASSFGQVGGYTF.

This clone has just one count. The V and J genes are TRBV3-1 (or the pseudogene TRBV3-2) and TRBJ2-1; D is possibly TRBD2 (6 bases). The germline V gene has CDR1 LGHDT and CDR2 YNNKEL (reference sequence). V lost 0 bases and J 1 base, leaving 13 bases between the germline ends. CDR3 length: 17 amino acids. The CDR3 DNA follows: TGTGCCAGCAGCCAAGAGGCACTAGCATTGTCCTACAATGAGCAGTTCTTC. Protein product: CASSQEALALSYNEQFF.

The CDR3 bases are TGTGCCAGCAGTGCTCCGGGACTAACACCTTATACGCAGTATTTT. It codes for CASSAPGLTPYTQYF. V usage is TRBV3-1 (or the pseudogene TRBV3-2) and J usage is TRBJ2-3, with 7 bases matching TRBD2. The germline CDR1 and CDR2 sequences are LGHDT and YNNKEL (reference sequence). The J segment lost 7 bases and the V segment lost 6 bases, leaving 13 bases of the junction unmatched. The CDR3 extends over 15 amino acids.

The CDR3 DNA reads TGTGCCAGCAGCTTCCGGCCGGGGGACGGATATTCACCCCTCCACTTT. Amino acid sequence: CASSFRPGDGYSPLHF. The chain employs TRBV5-5 and TRBJ1-6; maybe TRBD1 (5 bases). Deletions cut 2 bases from V and 8 bases from J, with 17 bases between. CDR3 length: 16 amino acids. Germline CDR1 and CDR2: SGHKS and YYEKEE (reference sequence).

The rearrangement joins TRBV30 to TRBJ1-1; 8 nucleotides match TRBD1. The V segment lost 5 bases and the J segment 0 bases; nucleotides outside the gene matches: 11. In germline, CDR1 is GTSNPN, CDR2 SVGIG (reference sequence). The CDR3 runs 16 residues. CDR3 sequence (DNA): TGTGCCTGGGAATACCTGACAGGGGCGATGAACACTGAAGCTTTCTTT. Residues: CAWEYLTGAMNTEAFF.

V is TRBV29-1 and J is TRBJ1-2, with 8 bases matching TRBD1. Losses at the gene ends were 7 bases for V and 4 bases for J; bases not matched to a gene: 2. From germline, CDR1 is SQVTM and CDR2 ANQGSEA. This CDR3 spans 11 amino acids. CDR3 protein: CSAGQGYGYTF. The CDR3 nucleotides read TGCAGCGCCGGACAGGGCTATGGCTACACCTTC.

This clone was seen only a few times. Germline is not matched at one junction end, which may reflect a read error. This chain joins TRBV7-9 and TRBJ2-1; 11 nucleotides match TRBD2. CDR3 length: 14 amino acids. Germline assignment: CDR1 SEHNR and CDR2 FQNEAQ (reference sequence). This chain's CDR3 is CASSLAGGYNEQFF. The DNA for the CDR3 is TGTGCCAGCAGCCTAGCGGGGGGTTACAATGAGCAGTTCTTC. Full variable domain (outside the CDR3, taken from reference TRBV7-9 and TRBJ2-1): DTGVSQNPRHKITKRGQNVTFRCDPISEHNRLYWYRQTLGQGPEFLTYFQNEAQLEKSRLLSDRFSAERPKGSFSTLEIQRTEQGDSAMYLCASSLAGGYNEQFFGPGTRLTVL.

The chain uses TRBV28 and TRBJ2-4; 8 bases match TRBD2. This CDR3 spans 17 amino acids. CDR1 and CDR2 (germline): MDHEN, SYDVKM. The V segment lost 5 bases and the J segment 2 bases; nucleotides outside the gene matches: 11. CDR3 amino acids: CASSRPTGGPSKNIQYF. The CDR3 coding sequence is TGTGCCAGCAGTCGCCCCACGGGGGGGCCTTCCAAAAACATTCAGTACTTC.

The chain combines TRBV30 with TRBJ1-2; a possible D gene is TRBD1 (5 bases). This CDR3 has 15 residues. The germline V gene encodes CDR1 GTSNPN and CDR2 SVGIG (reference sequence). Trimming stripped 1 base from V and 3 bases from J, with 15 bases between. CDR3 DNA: TGTGCCTGGAGTGGGGGGGATGCCCCCCACTATGGCTACACCTTC. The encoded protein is CAWSGGDAPHYGYTF.

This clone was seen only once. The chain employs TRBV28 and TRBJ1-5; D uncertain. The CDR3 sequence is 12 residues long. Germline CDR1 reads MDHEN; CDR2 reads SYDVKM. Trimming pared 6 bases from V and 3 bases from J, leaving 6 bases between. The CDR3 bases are TGTGCCAGCAGAGCACCCAATCAGCCCCAGCATTTT. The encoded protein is CASRAPNQPQHF.

The CDR3 DNA follows: TGTGCCAGCAGCGCACGGGGGGGCTACGAGCAGTACTTC. Translation: CASSARGGYEQYF. This chain connects TRBV6-5 to TRBJ2-7; 8 bases map to TRBD2. The CDR3 covers 13 residues. The germline gives CDR1 MNHEY, CDR2 SVGAGI. Trimming took 6 bases from V and 3 from J; bases not matched to a gene: 4.

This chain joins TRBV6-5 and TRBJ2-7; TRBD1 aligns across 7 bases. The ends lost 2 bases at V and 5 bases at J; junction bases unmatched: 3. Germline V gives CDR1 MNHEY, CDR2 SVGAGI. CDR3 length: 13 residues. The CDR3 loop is CASSYRGRNEQYF. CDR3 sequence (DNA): TGTGCCAGCAGTTACAGGGGGCGCAACGAGCAGTACTTC.

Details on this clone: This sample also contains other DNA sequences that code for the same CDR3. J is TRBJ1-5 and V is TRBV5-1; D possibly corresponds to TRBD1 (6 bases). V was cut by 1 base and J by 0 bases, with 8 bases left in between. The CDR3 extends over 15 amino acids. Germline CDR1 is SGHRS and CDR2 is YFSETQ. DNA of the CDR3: TGCGCCAGCAGCTTGACAGGGAATAGCAATCAGCCCCAGCATTTT. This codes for CASSLTGNSNQPQHF.

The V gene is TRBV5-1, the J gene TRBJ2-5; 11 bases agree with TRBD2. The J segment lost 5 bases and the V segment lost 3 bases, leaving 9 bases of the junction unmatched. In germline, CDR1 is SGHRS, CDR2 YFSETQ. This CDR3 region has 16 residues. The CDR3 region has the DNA TGCGCCAGCAGCTGGGGTAGCGGGGGGGCCCAGGAGACCCAGTACTTC. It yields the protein CASSWGSGGAQETQYF.

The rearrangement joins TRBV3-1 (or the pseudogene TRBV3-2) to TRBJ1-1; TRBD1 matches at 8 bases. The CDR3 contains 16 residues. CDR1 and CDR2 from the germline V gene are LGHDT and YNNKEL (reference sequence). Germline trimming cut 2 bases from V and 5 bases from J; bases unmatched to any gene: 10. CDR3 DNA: TGTGCCAGCAGCCAAAGCCTACAGGGGGGTCGGACTGAAGCTTTCTTT. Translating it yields CASSQSLQGGRTEAFF.

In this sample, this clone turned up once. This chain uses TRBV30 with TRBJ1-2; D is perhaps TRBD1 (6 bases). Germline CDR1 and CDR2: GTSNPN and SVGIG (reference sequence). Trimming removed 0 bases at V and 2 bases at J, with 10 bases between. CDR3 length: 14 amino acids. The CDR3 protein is CAWSVKGVNYGYTF. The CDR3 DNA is TGTGCCTGGAGTGTGAAGGGGGTGAACTATGGCTACACCTTC.

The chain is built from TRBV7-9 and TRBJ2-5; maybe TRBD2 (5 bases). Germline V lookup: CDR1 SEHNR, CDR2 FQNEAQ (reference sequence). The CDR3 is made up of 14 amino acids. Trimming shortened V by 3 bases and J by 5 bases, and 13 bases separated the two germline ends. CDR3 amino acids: CASSFAITGETQYF. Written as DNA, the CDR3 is TGTGCCAGCAGCTTTGCCATTACGGGGGAGACCCAGTACTTC.

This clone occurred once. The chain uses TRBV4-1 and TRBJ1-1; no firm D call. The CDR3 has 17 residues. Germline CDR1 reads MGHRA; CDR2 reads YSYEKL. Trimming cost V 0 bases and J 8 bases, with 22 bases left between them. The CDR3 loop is CASSQDSHGPRVPEAFF. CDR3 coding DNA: TGCGCCAGCAGCCAAGATTCTCACGGCCCCCGGGTCCCCGAAGCTTTCTTT.

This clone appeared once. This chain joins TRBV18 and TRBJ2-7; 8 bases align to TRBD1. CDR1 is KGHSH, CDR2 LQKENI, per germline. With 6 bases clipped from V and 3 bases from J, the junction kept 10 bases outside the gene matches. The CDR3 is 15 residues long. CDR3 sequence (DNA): TGTGCCAGCTCCCCCGGGACAGGAAGTTACTACGAGCAGTACTTC. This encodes CASSPGTGSYYEQYF.

The CDR3 is CASSLQGAYEQYF. The CDR3 DNA reads TGTGCCAGCAGCTTACAGGGGGCCTACGAGCAGTACTTC. The V gene is TRBV27, the J gene TRBJ2-7, with 8 bases that match TRBD1. Germline trimming cut 6 bases from V and 2 bases from J; bases unmatched to any gene: 3. The CDR3 is made up of 13 amino acids. The V gene's germline CDR1 is MNHEY and CDR2 SMNVEV (reference sequence).

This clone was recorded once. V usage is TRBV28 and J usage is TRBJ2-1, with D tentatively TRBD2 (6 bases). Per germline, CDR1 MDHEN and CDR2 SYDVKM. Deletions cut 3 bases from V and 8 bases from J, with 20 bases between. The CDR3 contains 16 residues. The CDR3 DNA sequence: TGTGCCAGCAGTTTGGGCGGATTGGGACTGGAAGATGAGCAGTTCTTC. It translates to CASSLGGLGLEDEQFF.

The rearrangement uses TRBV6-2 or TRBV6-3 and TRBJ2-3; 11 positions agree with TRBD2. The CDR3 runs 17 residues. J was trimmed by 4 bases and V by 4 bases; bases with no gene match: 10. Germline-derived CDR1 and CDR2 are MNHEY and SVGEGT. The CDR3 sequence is CASSSGTSGNRADTQYF. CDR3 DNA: TGTGCCAGCAGTTCCGGGACTAGCGGTAATAGGGCAGATACGCAGTATTTT.

The CDR3 region is CAWSGGGPPETQYF. CDR3 sequence (DNA): TGTGCCTGGAGTGGCGGGGGGCCCCCAGAGACCCAGTACTTC. The V call is TRBV30, the J call TRBJ2-5; 8 bases line up with TRBD2. This CDR3 spans 14 amino acids. Germline V CDR1 and CDR2: GTSNPN, SVGIG (reference sequence). V trimming: 1 base; J trimming: 4 bases; junction bases outside the gene matches: 5.

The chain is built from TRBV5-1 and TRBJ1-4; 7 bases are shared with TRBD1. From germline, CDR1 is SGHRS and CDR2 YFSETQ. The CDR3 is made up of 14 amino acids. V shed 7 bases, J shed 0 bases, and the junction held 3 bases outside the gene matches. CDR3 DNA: TGCGCCAGCGGTACAGGGGCAACTAATGAAAAACTGTTTTTT. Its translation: CASGTGATNEKLFF.

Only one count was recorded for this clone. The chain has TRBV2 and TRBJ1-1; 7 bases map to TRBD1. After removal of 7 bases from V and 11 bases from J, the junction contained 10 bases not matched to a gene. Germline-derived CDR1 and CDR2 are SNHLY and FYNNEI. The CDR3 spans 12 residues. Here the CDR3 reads CASNLQGYDAFF. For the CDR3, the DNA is TGTGCCAGCAACTTACAGGGGTATGACGCTTTCTTT.